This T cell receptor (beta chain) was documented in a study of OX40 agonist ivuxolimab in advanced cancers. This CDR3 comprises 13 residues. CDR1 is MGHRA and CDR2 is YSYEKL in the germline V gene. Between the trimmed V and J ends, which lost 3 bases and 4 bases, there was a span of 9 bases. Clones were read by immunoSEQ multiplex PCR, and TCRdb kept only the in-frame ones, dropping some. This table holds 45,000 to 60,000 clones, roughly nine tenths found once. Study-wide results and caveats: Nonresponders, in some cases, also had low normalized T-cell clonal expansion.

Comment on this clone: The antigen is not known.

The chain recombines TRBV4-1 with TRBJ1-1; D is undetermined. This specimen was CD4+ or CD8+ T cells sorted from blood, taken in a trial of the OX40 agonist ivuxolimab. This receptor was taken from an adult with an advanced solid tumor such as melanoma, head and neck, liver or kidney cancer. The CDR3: CASSQRWGTEAFF. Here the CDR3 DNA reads TGCGCCAGCAGCCAGCGGTGGGGCACTGAAGCTTTCTTT.